This TCR beta chain was retrieved from a study of T cells after yellow fever vaccination. As for the study in general: When fractions had low cell numbers, they were prepared with SMART-Seq v4 Ultra Low Input. Findings of the study overall: A weaker secondary response peaked on day 5, the primary on day 15. Sorted repertoires could include abundant contaminating clonotypes from bulk cells. Among all clonotypes, a small share was observed in both CD4 and CD8 compartments.

This clonotype was observed a handful of times. The antigen is undetermined. MiXCR, applied by TCRdb to the 5' RACE reads, yields one record per CDR3 protein. Among about 350,000 distinct CDR3 sequences, about an eighth were seen once, and the ten largest hold more than 3%. Germline lookup yields CDR1 KGHSH and CDR2 LQKENI. The V end was cut by 0 bases, the J end by 9 bases, with 18 bases between. This CDR3 spans 16 amino acids. This receptor was taken from a man aged 18 to 29 who received the YFV17D yellow fever vaccine. The source was CD4+ T cells sorted from PBMCs, collected 15 days after the yellow fever booster vaccination. The chain has TRBV18 and TRBJ2-4; D call uncertain. CDR3 protein: CASSPPMEGGVGIQYF. In DNA, the CDR3 is TGTGCCAGCTCACCACCCATGGAAGGTGGGGTAGGCATTCAGTACTTC.